The source of this TCR beta chain is a study of cytomegalovirus exposure and HLA in healthy donors. Germline lookup yields CDR1 WNHNN and CDR2 SYGVQD (reference sequence). This CDR3 is built from 14 residues. Trimming took off 4 bases at V and 3 bases at J, with 13 bases between the two ends. This table comes from immunoSEQ multiplex PCR, and its TCRdb copy is limited to in-frame clones, with some not included. This table has 200,000 to 250,000 clones, approximately 88% appearing once. The sample consisted of PBMCs. This chain links TRBV10-1 with TRBJ2-7; D is perhaps TRBD2 (5 bases). This sequence originates from a woman in her twenties or thirties in good health and CMV-seropositive. Here the CDR3 reads CASSADSANYEQYF. The CDR3 nucleotides are TGCGCCAGCAGTGCGGACTCCGCGAACTACGAGCAGTACTTC.